The clone carrying this T cell receptor beta chain has at least ten counts. Its specificity is unknown. The time point is: sample taken at primary tumor resection. Samples were obtained from 70 or so donors, all untreated early-stage non-small cell lung cancer patients. Frozen PBMC, nontumor lung or tumor provided whole RNA, which was sequenced unsorted. This sample was taken from a study of spatial heterogeneity in lung cancer. Per germline, CDR1 SGHDT and CDR2 YYEEEE. The CDR3 runs 16 residues. Trimming removed 6 bases from V and 0 bases from J, with 16 bases in between. Unique molecular identifiers, one per molecule, were present on every TCR cDNA molecule. From the 5' RACE reads, TCRdb called clonotypes with MiXCR, one entry per CDR3 protein. Found here are some 96,000 distinct CDR3 sequences, 3.5% to 5% of them singletons; the top ten hold over 20%. Study-level points and caveats: Counts of expanded intratumoral alpha and beta TCRs tracked tumor mutation counts.

V is TRBV5-6 and J is TRBJ1-5, with a possible D match to TRBD1 (5 bases). The sequenced sample was lung tumor tissue, obtained at surgery. The source is a male donor with early-stage non-small cell lung cancer. CDR3 coding DNA: TGTGCCAGCACCGTTGGGGGAGGTTATAGCAATCAGCCCCAGCATTTT. It specifies CASTVGGGYSNQPQHF.